These T cell receptor beta chains were read from a single sample in a study of cytomegalovirus exposure and HLA in healthy donors. The repertoire was sequenced with immunoSEQ multiplex PCR; TCRdb's copy has only in-frame clones and lacks some. The sample includes tens of thousands of clones, about three quarters seen only once; the top ten take roughly 3%. Sequenced sample: PBMCs. These receptors were collected from a man between 18 and 29 years old in good health and CMV-seronegative. Each CDR3 is given with its conserved first and last residue. D genes are given only for firm matches. The listing skips clone size in some rows; elsewhere it reads once, few, many or a size class.

>TRBV14|-|TRBJ1-4|-
TGTGCCAGCAGCCAAGACAGGGGAGATATCTATGAAAAACTGTTTTTT
CASSQDRGDIYEKLFF
>TRBV7-7|TRBD1|TRBJ1-4|-
TGTGCTAGCAGCCCCGGGACAGCAACTAATGAAAAACTGTTTTTT
CASSPGTATNEKLFF
>TRBV5-1|-|TRBJ1-1|few
TGCGCCAGCAGCTTGGACTCGGGCACTGAAGCTTTCTTT
CASSLDSGTEAFF
>TRBV6-5|-|TRBJ1-1|few
TGTGCCAGCAGACGGGACACTCTGAACACTGAAGCTTTCTTT
CASRRDTLNTEAFF
>TRBV28|-|TRBJ1-6|few
TGTGCCAGCAGTTTATCTCTAAGGGGAAGCTCCTATAATTCACCCCTCCACTTT
CASSLSLRGSSYNSPLHF
>TRBV20-1|TRBD1|TRBJ1-1|-
TGCAGTGCAGGACAGGCGAGTGAAGCTTTCTTT
CSAGQASEAFF
>TRBV29-1|-|TRBJ2-7|-
TGCAGCGTTAGAATATCCAGGGTTACCTACGAGCAGTACTTC
CSVRISRVTYEQYF
>TRBV6-1|TRBD2|TRBJ2-7|-
TGTGCCAGCAGTGAAGAACTAGCGGGATTTCCGGACGAGCAGTACTTC
CASSEELAGFPDEQYF
>TRBV25-1|TRBD1|TRBJ2-7|-
TGTGCCAGCAGTGGGAACGGGACAGGGGATTCCTACGAGCAGTACTTC
CASSGNGTGDSYEQYF
>TRBV28|-|TRBJ2-5|-
TGTGCCAGCAGCCCCGTGTACCAAGAGACCCAGTACTTC
CASSPVYQETQYF
>TRBV27|TRBD1|TRBJ2-7|-
TGTGCCAGCAGCACCGACAGGGGTGGCGAGCAGTACTTC
CASSTDRGGEQYF
>TRBV28|TRBD2|TRBJ2-2|few
TGTGCCATCCTGACTAGCAAGAACACCGGGGAGCTGTTTTTT
CAILTSKNTGELFF
>TRBV7-2|-|TRBJ2-7|-
TGTGCCAGCAGCTTCGACACCGACTACGAGCAGTACTTC
CASSFDTDYEQYF
>TRBV28|TRBD1|TRBJ2-7|-
TGTGCCAGCAGCGGGACAGATTTTTTCAACGAGCAGTACTTC
CASSGTDFFNEQYF
>TRBV7-6|-|TRBJ2-2|-
TGTGCCAGCAGCTTAGTCGTAGGGGTCGGCACCGGGGAGCTGTTTTTT
CASSLVVGVGTGELFF
>TRBV5-1|TRBD1|TRBJ1-1|-
TGCGCCAGCAGCTCCGTGACAGGGGCGGACACTGAAGCTTTCTTT
CASSSVTGADTEAFF
>TRBV7-2|-|TRBJ1-1|-
TGTGCCAGCAGCTTAGCTTGGACAGACAACACTGAAGCTTTCTTT
CASSLAWTDNTEAFF
>TRBV6-4|TRBD1|TRBJ1-1|-
TGTGCCAGCAGTGAGCAAGGGGGCGGCGTCACTGAAGCTTTCTTT
CASSEQGGGVTEAFF
>TRBV6-5|-|TRBJ2-3|-
TGTGCCAGCAGTACCAGCGGATGGGGCACAGATACGCAGTATTTT
CASSTSGWGTDTQYF
>TRBV6-5|-|TRBJ1-2|-
TGTGCCAGCAGTCTGCAAGCCCGACAGCACTATGGCTACACCTTC
CASSLQARQHYGYTF
>TRBV7-2|-|TRBJ2-2|-
TGTGCCAGCAGCTTAACTCGCCTTAACACCGGGGAGCTGTTTTTT
CASSLTRLNTGELFF
>TRBV7-9|-|TRBJ2-7|-
TGTGCCAGCAGCTTAGACAGGGCCTACGAGCAGTACTTC
CASSLDRAYEQYF
>TRBV5-1|-|TRBJ1-1|few
TGCGCCAGCAGGGCGGCCACTGAAGCTTTCTTT
CASRAATEAFF
>TRBV18|-|TRBJ1-2|-
TGTGCCAGCTCACCAGGGGCCGGCTATGGCTACACCTTC
CASSPGAGYGYTF
>TRBV7-9|TRBD2|TRBJ2-1|-
TGTGCCAGCACCGAGACTAGCGGGAGCCACAATGAGCAGTTCTTC
CASTETSGSHNEQFF
>TRBV2|-|TRBJ2-7|once
TGTGCCAGCAGCGGGTTTCCCTCCCTCTTCCACGAGCAGTACTTC
CASSGFPSLFHEQYF
>TRBV25-1|-|TRBJ1-4|once
TGTGCCAGCAGTGAATCCTTTCAGGCCGACGAAAAACTGTTTTTT
CASSESFQADEKLFF